The rows below give T cell receptor beta chains drawn from one sample of a study of blood T cell repertoires in COVID-19. The data were produced by immunoSEQ multiplex PCR, yet TCRdb's version contains in-frame clones alone and is incomplete. This table has roughly 110,000 clones, roughly four fifths appearing once. Sequencing input: peripheral blood. The receptors here all came from a woman aged 55-70 years with acute or convalescent COVID-19. CDR3s include the opening cysteine and the closing phenylalanine or tryptophan. A D gene is named only where the DNA matches it firmly. Not every row has a clone size; where given, it reads once, few, many or a size class.

D gene	V gene	J gene	clone size	CDR3 protein	CDR3 DNA
-	TRBV9	TRBJ2-1	-	CASSSTGSLNNEQFF	TGTGCCAGCAGCTCAACGGGGTCGTTAAACAATGAGCAGTTCTTC
-	TRBV29-1	TRBJ2-1	-	CSVTARLSGGEQFF	TGCAGCGTTACGGCGCGCCTCAGCGGTGGTGAGCAGTTCTTC
TRBD1	TRBV5-1	TRBJ1-1	-	CASSWDRLYTEAFF	TGCGCCAGCAGCTGGGACAGACTTTACACTGAAGCTTTCTTT
-	TRBV5-4	TRBJ2-1	-	CASSLGGTAYNEQFF	TGTGCCAGCAGCTTGGGCGGGACAGCCTACAATGAGCAGTTCTTC
-	TRBV6-5	TRBJ1-1	-	CASTVTGNTEAFF	TGTGCCAGCACTGTGACAGGGAACACTGAAGCTTTCTTT
TRBD1	TRBV7-9	TRBJ2-6	-	CASSLTGGAGANVLTF	TGTGCCAGCAGCTTGACAGGGGGCGCTGGGGCCAACGTCCTGACTTTC
-	TRBV7-9	TRBJ2-3	-	CASSLSLGDSDTQYF	TGTGCCAGCAGCTTAAGTTTGGGAGACTCAGATACGCAGTATTTT
-	TRBV7-2	TRBJ1-1	few	CASSSTGNMNTEAFF	TGTGCCAGCAGCAGCACAGGGAATATGAACACTGAAGCTTTCTTT
-	TRBV3-1/TRBV3-2	TRBJ2-7	few	CASSPSRPYEQYF	TGTGCCAGCAGCCCCAGTCGTCCCTACGAGCAGTACTTC
TRBD1	TRBV7-8	TRBJ2-7	-	CASSPGQPHEQYF	TGTGCCAGCAGCCCGGGACAGCCCCACGAGCAGTACTTC
-	TRBV18	TRBJ2-3	-	CASSPGHLTDTQYF	TGTGCCAGCTCCCCGGGACACCTCACAGATACGCAGTATTTT